The clone carrying this T cell receptor beta chain has only one observation. Per the germline V gene, CDR1 is SGHTA and CDR2 is FQGNSA. With 1 base clipped from V and 4 bases from J, the junction kept 3 bases outside the gene matches. This CDR3 has 14 amino acids. The record originates from a study of blood T cell repertoires in COVID-19. Across the whole study: Samples taken during acute and convalescent COVID-19 were collected in the United States, Italy and Spain. Sample material is recorded as cDNA or gDNA derived from T cells, B-cell-depleted T cells, or PBMCs.

Original analysis: Reference gene primer amplification gave estimated nucleated cell counts. The assay was immunoSEQ multiplex PCR, and TCRdb's table has in-frame clones only and misses some. V, J and clone size reflect that table, while D and trimming were determined from the DNA. The sample carries about 150,000 clones, around 87% recorded once. The chain combines TRBV7-2 with TRBJ1-1, with 7 bases that match TRBD1. The specimen was peripheral blood. The source of this sequence is a man older than 75 with acute or convalescent COVID-19. CDR3 nucleotide sequence: TGTGCCAGCAGCTTAGAGGGGGCGGGCACTGAAGCTTTCTTT. Amino acids: CASSLEGAGTEAFF.